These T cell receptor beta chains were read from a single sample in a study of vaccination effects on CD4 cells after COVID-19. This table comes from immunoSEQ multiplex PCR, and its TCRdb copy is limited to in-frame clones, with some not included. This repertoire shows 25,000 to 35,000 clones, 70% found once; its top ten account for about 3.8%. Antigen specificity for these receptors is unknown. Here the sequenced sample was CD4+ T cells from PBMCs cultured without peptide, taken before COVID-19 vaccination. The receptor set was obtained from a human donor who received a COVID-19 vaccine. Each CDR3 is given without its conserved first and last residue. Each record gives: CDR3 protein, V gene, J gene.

CDR3: ASSLSHRGRGGEQY
V: TRBV19
J: TRBJ2-7

CDR3: ASSEMAGGGNYNEQF
V: TRBV6-1
J: TRBJ2-1

CDR3: ASSPSGGYGYT
V: TRBV7-9
J: TRBJ1-2

CDR3: ASSQGFQTAGQY
V: TRBV3-1/TRBV3-2
J: TRBJ2-7

CDR3: ASSIDRLGAGRSTDTQY
V: TRBV19
J: TRBJ2-3

CDR3: ASSFGELAGEQF
V: TRBV11-2
J: TRBJ2-1

CDR3: AWRGAGAKGGTQY
V: TRBV30
J: TRBJ2-5

CDR3: ASSEAAGGGNWAEQF
V: TRBV6-1
J: TRBJ2-1

CDR3: ASTIRQANYGYT
V: TRBV6-5
J: TRBJ1-2

CDR3: ASSLTDSANSYEQY
V: TRBV4-1
J: TRBJ2-7

CDR3: ASSIRDGYT
V: TRBV19
J: TRBJ1-2

CDR3: ASSHLRQTGNTIY
V: TRBV3-1/TRBV3-2
J: TRBJ1-3

CDR3: ASSYSSIQHGNTIY
V: TRBV6-5
J: TRBJ1-3

CDR3: ASSLARTSGAGGTGELF
V: TRBV6-2/TRBV6-3
J: TRBJ2-2

CDR3: ASRNQIMDGYGYT
V: TRBV6-5
J: TRBJ1-2

CDR3: ASSPFGQGETQY
V: TRBV3-1/TRBV3-2
J: TRBJ2-5

CDR3: ASSFRTSGGREQF
V: TRBV27
J: TRBJ2-1

CDR3: ASRAGTYEQY
V: TRBV5-1
J: TRBJ2-7

CDR3: ASSFLADTDTQY
V: TRBV11-2
J: TRBJ2-3

CDR3: ASSRFGGDTYEQY
V: TRBV6-5
J: TRBJ2-7

CDR3: ASSPGLKETQY
V: TRBV3-1/TRBV3-2
J: TRBJ2-5